The clone carrying this TCR beta chain was seen only once. The source of the sample is a study of control samples from healthy donors and cancer patients. V shed 1 base and J shed 6 bases, with 11 bases lying between them. CDR1 and CDR2 (germline): SGHRS, YFSETQ. This CDR3 spans 13 amino acids. Produced via immunoSEQ multiplex PCR; TCRdb's table is partial and in-frame only. The sample lists around 100,000 clones; approximately 90% were seen once. The sequenced sample consisted of blood. The chain links TRBV5-1 to TRBJ2-7; D not resolved. This receptor was obtained from a young woman in good health. The CDR3 spells CASSLNSPSEQYF. The CDR3 nucleotides read TGCGCCAGCAGCTTGAATTCACCCAGCGAGCAGTACTTC.